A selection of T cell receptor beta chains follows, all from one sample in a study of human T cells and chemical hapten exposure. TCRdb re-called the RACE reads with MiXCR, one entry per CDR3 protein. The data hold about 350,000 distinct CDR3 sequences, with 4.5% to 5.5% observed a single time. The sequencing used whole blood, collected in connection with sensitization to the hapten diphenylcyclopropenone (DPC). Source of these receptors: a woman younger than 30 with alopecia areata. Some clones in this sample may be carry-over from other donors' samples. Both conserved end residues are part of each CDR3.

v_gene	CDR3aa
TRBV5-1	CASSSPGPEQFF
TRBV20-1	CSATGQNPYGYTF
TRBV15	CATSRGIQETQYF
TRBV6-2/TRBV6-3	CASSPELRGQFF
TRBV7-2	CASSLLAKETQYF
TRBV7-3	CASSKTQGAGAFF
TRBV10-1	CASTGTSYTGELFF
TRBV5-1	CASSSRTGGRPGANVLTF
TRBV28	CASRGLEKLFF
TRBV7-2	CASSGRTTDTQYF
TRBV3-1	CASARETQYF
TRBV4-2	CASSQTSGGRSTDTQYF
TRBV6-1	CASRSTDWGELFF
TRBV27	CASSSPGQGISLHF
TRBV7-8	CASSLGRAQGWIGYTF
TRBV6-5	CAVWGRTRPYEQYF
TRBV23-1	CASSQVGRGYTF
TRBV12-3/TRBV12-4	CASSLGGQGAIAAFF
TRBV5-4	CASSSTGPYEQYF
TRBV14	CASSPQRGRSDTQYF
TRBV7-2	CASSRDGQGSEKLFF
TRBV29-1	CSVVKYSINEAFF
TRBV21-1	CASPGLHTDTQYF
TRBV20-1	CSASHRDRGPGTEAFF
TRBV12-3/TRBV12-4	CATDNPSGGQVYPGANVLTF
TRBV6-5	CASSRIADTQYF
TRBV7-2	CASSEGIAGGRTAYNEQFF
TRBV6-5	CASSYSPLAPGTYEQYF
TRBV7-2	CASSVVGQGATEAFF
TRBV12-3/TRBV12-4	CASSLSAAQYNEQFF
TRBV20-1	CSAREGENTEAFF
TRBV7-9	CASSSRDRGDDYGYTF
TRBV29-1	CSARVQEVGYTF
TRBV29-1	CSVEDLSGSEAFF
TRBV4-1	CASSQVQQQETQYF
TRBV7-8	CASSQLGDTIYF
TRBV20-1	CSARDREVVPLNYGYTF
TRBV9	CASSVGLTDTQYF
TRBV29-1	CSVEEQGEKLFF
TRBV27	CASSLDRGDEQYF
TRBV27	CASRGNRAHYGYTF
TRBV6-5	CASSSETEAAGSPLHF
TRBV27	CASSPGQGDSGANVLTF
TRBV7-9	CASSEGRRDRDTYEQYF
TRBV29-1	CSGNGQGNTEAFF
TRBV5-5	CATSLGPDSYEQYF
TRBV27	CASSLMAGSYYEQYF
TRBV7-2	CAVGEEAFF
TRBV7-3	CASSRAGGPETQYF
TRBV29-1	CSVVGGGGRKSTEAFF
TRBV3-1	CASSQGGRNEKLFF
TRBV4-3	CASSQGGYPNKETQYF
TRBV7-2	CASSLAWDRGAQTGYTF
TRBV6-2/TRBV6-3	CASSSTVYEVNEQFF